This TCR beta chain was recorded in a study of cytomegalovirus exposure and HLA in healthy donors. The table came from immunoSEQ multiplex PCR; TCRdb's copy has only in-frame clones and leaves some out. The table shows about 200,000 clones, with about nine tenths occurring only once. Findings and limits, study-wide: Some TCR beta chains (approximately 180 of them) were listed as cytomegalovirus-associated. Per published reports, the classifier diagnosed cytomegalovirus status with high specificity and sensitivity.

V lost 5 bases and J 2 bases, leaving 19 bases between the germline ends. The germline V gene has CDR1 SGHTA and CDR2 FQGTGA. This CDR3 is built from 17 residues. This clone was detected once. Its specificity is unknown. The sequence derives from a woman aged 18-29 years in good health and CMV-seropositive. This sequence joins TRBV7-3 and TRBJ2-1, with a weak D call TRBD2 (6 bases). The material sequenced was PBMCs. The CDR3 protein is CASSIIGGSITYNEQFF. The DNA for the CDR3 is TGTGCCAGCAGCATTATAGGAGGGAGTATCACCTACAATGAGCAGTTCTTC.